This T cell receptor (beta chain) was sequenced during a study of cytomegalovirus exposure and HLA in healthy donors. Broader study findings: The study found most TCR sequences rare, yet found some public TCRs in many donors.

The PCR employed 60 Vbeta primers together with 13 Jbeta primers. Sequencing was performed with immunoSEQ multiplex PCR; in TCRdb, only in-frame clones are kept and a portion is missing. In the table there are approximately 110,000 clones, more than 75% of which are singletons. On this clone itself: Antigen: not known.

The V and J ends lost 5 bases and 3 bases, in that order; junction bases with no gene match: 3. The CDR3 length is 14 residues. Germline V lookup: CDR1 SGHTA, CDR2 FQGTGA. The chain links TRBV7-3 to TRBJ2-2, with 7 bases aligning to TRBD2. The receptor's source is a woman aged 55-75 years in good health and CMV-seropositive. Sequenced: PBMCs. The CDR3 spells CASSATSYTGELFF. In DNA, the CDR3 is TGTGCCAGCAGCGCGACTAGCTACACCGGGGAGCTGTTTTTT.